This T cell receptor (beta chain) appears in the sequencing data of a study of STAT5B mutations in CD4+ large granular lymphocyte leukemia. Study-level findings and limits: Main leukemic clonotypes were patient-specific, but approximately 25% appeared at low frequency elsewhere. Compared with healthy controls (2/35), patient top clones favored TRBV06 (8/27). Data were not HLA-matched across samples.

The protocol was immunoSEQ multiplex PCR, while the TCRdb copy is restricted to in-frame clones and leaves out a portion. The repertoire holds tens of thousands of clones, roughly 80% seen once, with 0.35% in the top ten. Healthy controls were blood donor buffy coats. The germline V and J ends were trimmed by 7 bases and 4 bases, with 9 bases remaining between them. CDR3 length: 12 residues. Germline V CDR1 and CDR2: SNHLY, FYNNEI. On this clone: What it recognizes is unknown.

Sequenced material: CD4+ T cells from blood buffy coats. This TCR was recovered from a human donor in good health. The rearrangement uses TRBV2 and TRBJ2-3; D is possibly TRBD1 (5 bases). CDR3 residues: CASTWGSDTQYF. CDR3 nucleotides: TGTGCCAGCACTTGGGGCTCAGATACGCAGTATTTT. Full variable domain (missing parts from reference TRBV2 and TRBJ2-3): EPEVTQTPSHQVTQMGQEVILRCVPISNHLYFYWYRQILGQKVEFLVSFYNNEISEKSEIFDDQFSVERPDGSNFTLKIRSTKLEDSAMYFCASTWGSDTQYFGPGTRLTVL.